The 18 T cell receptor beta chains reported below all come from one sample, sequenced in a study of blood T cell repertoires in COVID-19. Sequenced by immunoSEQ multiplex PCR; TCRdb stores in-frame clones only, minus some. The sample lists 150,000 or so clones, roughly nine tenths occurring once. Sequencing input: peripheral blood. These receptors all come from a man between 18 and 29 years old with COVID-19, enrolled during active disease.

A single count supports this clone. The chain couples TRBV2 to TRBJ1-5; no firm D call. The CDR3 runs to 13 residues. The germline V gene has CDR1 SNHLY and CDR2 FYNNEI. V was cut by 6 bases and J by 1 base, with 7 bases left in between. This chain's CDR3 is CASRTDSNQPQHF. The CDR3 DNA follows: TGTGCCAGCAGGACTGACAGCAATCAGCCCCAGCATTTT.

The chain is built from TRBV5-6 and TRBJ1-2; 8 bases agree with TRBD1. Germline values: CDR1 SGHDT, CDR2 YYEEEE. The CDR3 is 14 residues long. Unmatched junction bases numbered 6, after V lost 4 bases and J lost 4 bases. CDR3 nucleotide sequence: TGTGCCAGCAGCCCAAGGACAGGGATCTATGGCTACACCTTC. Translated, it gives CASSPRTGIYGYTF. Variable domain in full (rest from reference TRBV5-6 and TRBJ1-2): DAGVTQSPTHLIKTRGQQVTLRCSPKSGHDTVSWYQQALGQGPQFIFQYYEEEERQRGNFPDRFSGHQFPNYSSELNVNALLLGDSALYLCASSPRTGIYGYTFGSGTRLTVV.

A word on this clone: Germline and junction disagree at one end, which may indicate a read error. V usage is TRBV9 and J usage is TRBJ1-2; TRBD1 matches at 9 bases. The CDR3 spans 14 residues. Germline V CDR1 and CDR2: SGDLS, YYNGEE. This CDR3 is CASSPRERDRAAVF. The CDR3 region has the DNA TGTGCCAGCAGCCCTCGAGAGCGGGACAGGGCAGCCGTTTTC.

In this sample, this clone turned up a few times. The rearrangement uses TRBV27 and TRBJ1-2; the D gene is possibly TRBD1 (5 bases). Germline V gives CDR1 MNHEY, CDR2 SMNVEV (reference sequence). The CDR3 spans 11 residues. V was cut by 5 bases and J by 7 bases, with 8 bases left in between. CDR3 nucleotide sequence: TGTGCCAGCAGTGGAAGGGGTGGCTACACCTTC. This encodes CASSGRGGYTF.

The chain recombines TRBV27 with TRBJ1-5, with D perhaps matching TRBD1 (5 bases). Trimming left V 5 bases short and J 6 bases short, with 11 bases between. The length of the CDR3 is 13 residues. From germline, CDR1 is MNHEY and CDR2 SMNVEV (reference sequence). CDR3 in DNA: TGTGCCAGCAGTCCACGCAGGGCTCAGCCCCAGCATTTT. Protein: CASSPRRAQPQHF.

The chain couples TRBV4-1 to TRBJ2-5, with D perhaps matching TRBD1 or TRBD2 (10 bases each). Germline lookup yields CDR1 MGHRA and CDR2 YSYEKL. The CDR3 extends over 18 amino acids. V lost 2 bases, J lost 5 bases, and 24 bases lay in between. CDR3 sequence (DNA): TGCGCCAGCAGCCAAAGGGACAGGGGCGAACTAGCGGGGGAGACCCAGTACTTC. Its protein is CASSQRDRGELAGETQYF.

Turning to this clone: The sample contains more than one DNA sequence encoding this CDR3. The chain couples TRBV28 to TRBJ2-7; no firm D call. There are 13 residues in the CDR3. The germline V gene encodes CDR1 MDHEN and CDR2 SYDVKM. V was shortened by 3 bases and J by 0 bases, with 6 bases between the two germline ends. CDR3: CASSFGSSYEQYF. CDR3 nucleotide sequence: TGTGCCAGCAGTTTTGGCAGCTCCTACGAGCAGTACTTC.

The chain joins TRBV7-2 to TRBJ2-5; 12 bases match TRBD2. The CDR3 totals 17 residues. With 3 bases clipped from V and 4 bases from J, the junction kept 9 bases outside the gene matches. Germline CDR1 SGHTA, CDR2 FQGNSA. Written as DNA, the CDR3 is TGTGCCAGCAGCTTTGGTCTAGCGGGAGGGCCCGGAGAGACCCAGTACTTC. Amino acids: CASSFGLAGGPGETQYF.

The V call is TRBV6-5, the J call TRBJ1-2; no firm D call. Germline CDR1 is MNHEY and CDR2 is SVGAGI. Trimming cost V 4 bases and J 4 bases, with 10 bases left between them. This CDR3 contains 13 residues. CDR3 nucleotide sequence: TGTGCCAGCAGTTCGGAGGTCTCCTATGGCTACACCTTC. This gives the protein CASSSEVSYGYTF.

V usage is TRBV9 and J usage is TRBJ1-2; 7 nucleotides match TRBD1. The CDR3 consists of 15 residues. The J segment lost 5 bases and the V segment lost 4 bases, leaving 11 bases of the junction unmatched. The germline CDR1 and CDR2 sequences are SGDLS and YYNGEE. The CDR3 here is CASSPEPTGQYGYTF. The CDR3 DNA sequence: TGTGCCAGCAGCCCTGAACCGACAGGGCAATATGGCTACACCTTC.

This clone was recorded only once. Other DNA sequences of this sample code for an identical CDR3. The chain is built from TRBV28 and TRBJ1-5, with D perhaps matching TRBD1 (6 bases). CDR1 and CDR2 (germline): MDHEN, SYDVKM. The V end was cut by 6 bases, the J end by 7 bases, with 10 bases between. This CDR3 has 12 residues. The CDR3 region has the DNA TGTGCCAGCAGCCCAGGGGCCCAGCCCCAGCATTTT. Encoded protein: CASSPGAQPQHF.

This sequence joins TRBV9 and TRBJ2-5; 13 nucleotides match TRBD2. There are 18 residues in the CDR3. The germline CDR1 and CDR2 sequences are SGDLS and YYNGEE. The ends lost 2 bases at V and 0 bases at J; junction bases unmatched: 7. The CDR3 DNA follows: TGTGCCAGCAGCGTTGAGGGACTAGCGGGACGGTACCAAGAGACCCAGTACTTC. It yields the protein CASSVEGLAGRYQETQYF.

The genes are TRBV19 and TRBJ2-4; 8 positions match TRBD1. The CDR3 runs to 14 residues. The J segment lost 3 bases and the V segment lost 6 bases, leaving 4 bases of the junction unmatched. CDR1 is LNHDA, CDR2 SQIVND, per germline (reference sequence). The chain's CDR3 is CASSLTGGKNIQYF. As DNA, the CDR3 is TGTGCCAGTAGCCTCACAGGGGGCAAAAACATTCAGTACTTC.

This sequence joins TRBV14 and TRBJ2-1; TRBD2 matches at 8 bases. The CDR3 is made up of 12 amino acids. V was clipped by 3 bases and J by 11 bases; unmatched bases: 3. Germline assignment: CDR1 SGHDN and CDR2 FVKESK. The CDR3: CASSHRTSKQFF. As DNA, the CDR3 is TGTGCCAGCAGCCATCGGACTAGCAAGCAGTTCTTC.

V is TRBV5-4 and J is TRBJ1-2, with 9 bases fitting TRBD1. CDR1 and CDR2 (germline): SGHNT, YYREEE (reference sequence). The V and J ends lost 4 bases and 3 bases, in that order; junction bases with no gene match: 10. The CDR3 is made up of 16 amino acids. CDR3 nucleotides: TGTGCCAGCAGCCTCGGGACAGGGTGGATCGACTATGGCTACACCTTC. Translated: CASSLGTGWIDYGYTF.

The chain is built from TRBV6-5 and TRBJ2-1; possibly TRBD2 for D (6 bases). Germline values: CDR1 MNHEY, CDR2 SVGAGI. V lost 5 bases, J lost 5 bases, and 13 bases lay in between. This CDR3 contains 14 residues. The CDR3 region is CASSRGLSNNEQFF. As DNA, the CDR3 is TGTGCCAGCAGTAGGGGACTTTCTAACAATGAGCAGTTCTTC.

The chain links TRBV2 to TRBJ1-1; 7 nucleotides agree with TRBD1. The junction had 9 bases not matched to a gene; V was cut back by 7 bases and J by 4 bases. Germline CDR1 and CDR2: SNHLY and FYNNEI. The CDR3 has 14 residues. The CDR3, as DNA: TGTGCCAGCATGAGGGACAGAGCGAGCACTGAAGCTTTCTTT. This encodes CASMRDRASTEAFF.

The J gene is TRBJ1-1, the V gene TRBV18; D is undetermined. This CDR3 spans 14 amino acids. Germline V gene sequence: CDR1 KGHSH, CDR2 LQKENI. The V end was cut by 6 bases, the J end by 3 bases, with 14 bases between. In DNA, the CDR3 is TGTGCCAGCTCTCCGGGGAGTGTGGACACTGAAGCTTTCTTT. This sequence encodes CASSPGSVDTEAFF.